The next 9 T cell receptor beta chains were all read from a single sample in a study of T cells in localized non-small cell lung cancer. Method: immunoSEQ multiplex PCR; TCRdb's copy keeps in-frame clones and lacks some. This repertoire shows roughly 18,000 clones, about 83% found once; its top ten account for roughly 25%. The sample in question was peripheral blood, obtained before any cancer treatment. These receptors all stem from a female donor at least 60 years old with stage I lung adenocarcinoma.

The CDR3 is CASSEPPGRRSDNEQFF. The CDR3, as DNA: TGTGCCAGCAGTGAGCCACCAGGGCGTAGATCGGATAATGAGCAGTTCTTC. This rearrangement joins TRBV25-1 to TRBJ2-1, with a tentative D call TRBD1 (5 bases). Germline V lookup: CDR1 MGHDK, CDR2 SYGVNS. V shed 3 bases and J shed 7 bases, with 22 bases lying between them. CDR3 length equals 17 residues.

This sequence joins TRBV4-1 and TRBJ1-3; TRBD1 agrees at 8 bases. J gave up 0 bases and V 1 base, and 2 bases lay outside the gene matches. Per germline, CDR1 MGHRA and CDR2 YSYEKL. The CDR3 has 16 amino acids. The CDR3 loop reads CASSQVGTGSGNTIYF. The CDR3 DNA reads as TGCGCCAGCAGCCAAGTGGGGACAGGCTCTGGAAACACCATATATTTT.

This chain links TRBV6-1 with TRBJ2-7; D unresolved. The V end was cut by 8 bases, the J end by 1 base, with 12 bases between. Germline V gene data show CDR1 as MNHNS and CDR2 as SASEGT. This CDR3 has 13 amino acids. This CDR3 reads CASGLVSSYEQYF. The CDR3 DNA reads TGTGCCAGCGGCCTAGTCTCATCCTACGAGCAGTACTTC.

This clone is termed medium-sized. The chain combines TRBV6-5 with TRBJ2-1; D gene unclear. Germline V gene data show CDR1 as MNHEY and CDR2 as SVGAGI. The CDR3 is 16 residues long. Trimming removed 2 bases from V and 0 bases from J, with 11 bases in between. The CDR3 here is CASSYRRPSSYNEQFF. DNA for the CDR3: TGTGCCAGCAGTTACCGACGCCCGAGCTCCTACAATGAGCAGTTCTTC.

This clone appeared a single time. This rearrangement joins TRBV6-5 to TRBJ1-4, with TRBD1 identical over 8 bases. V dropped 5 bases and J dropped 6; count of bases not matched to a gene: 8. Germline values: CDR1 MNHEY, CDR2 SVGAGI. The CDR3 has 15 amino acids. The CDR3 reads CASSGGQGVYEKLFF. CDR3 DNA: TGTGCCAGCAGTGGCGGACAGGGAGTATATGAAAAACTGTTTTTT.

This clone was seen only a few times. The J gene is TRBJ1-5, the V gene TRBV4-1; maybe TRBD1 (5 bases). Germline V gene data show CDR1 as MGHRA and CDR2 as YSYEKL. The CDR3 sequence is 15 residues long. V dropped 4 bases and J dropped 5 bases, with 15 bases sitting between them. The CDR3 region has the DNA TGCGCCAGCAGCCGTTCGGGGGTTACTCATCAGCCCCAGCATTTT. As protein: CASSRSGVTHQPQHF.

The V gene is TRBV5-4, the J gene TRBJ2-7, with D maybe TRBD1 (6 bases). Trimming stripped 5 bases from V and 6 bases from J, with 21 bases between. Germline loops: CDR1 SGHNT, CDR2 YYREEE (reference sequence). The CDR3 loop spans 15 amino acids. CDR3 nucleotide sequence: TGTGCCAGCAGAAACGTAGGGGGACCCCTTGGCGAGCAGTACTTC. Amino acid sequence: CASRNVGGPLGEQYF.

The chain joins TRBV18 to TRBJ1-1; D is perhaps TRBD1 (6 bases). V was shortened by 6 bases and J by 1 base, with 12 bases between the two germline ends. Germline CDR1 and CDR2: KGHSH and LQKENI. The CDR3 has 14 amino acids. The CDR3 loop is CASSSGDTNTEAFF. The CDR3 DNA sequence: TGTGCCAGCTCGTCAGGGGATACGAACACTGAAGCTTTCTTT.

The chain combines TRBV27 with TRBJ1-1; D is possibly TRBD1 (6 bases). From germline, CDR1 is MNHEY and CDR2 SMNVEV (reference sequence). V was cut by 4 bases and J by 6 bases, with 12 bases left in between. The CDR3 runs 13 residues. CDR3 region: CASSYTGIPEAFF. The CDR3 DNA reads TGTGCCAGCAGTTATACAGGGATCCCTGAAGCTTTCTTT.